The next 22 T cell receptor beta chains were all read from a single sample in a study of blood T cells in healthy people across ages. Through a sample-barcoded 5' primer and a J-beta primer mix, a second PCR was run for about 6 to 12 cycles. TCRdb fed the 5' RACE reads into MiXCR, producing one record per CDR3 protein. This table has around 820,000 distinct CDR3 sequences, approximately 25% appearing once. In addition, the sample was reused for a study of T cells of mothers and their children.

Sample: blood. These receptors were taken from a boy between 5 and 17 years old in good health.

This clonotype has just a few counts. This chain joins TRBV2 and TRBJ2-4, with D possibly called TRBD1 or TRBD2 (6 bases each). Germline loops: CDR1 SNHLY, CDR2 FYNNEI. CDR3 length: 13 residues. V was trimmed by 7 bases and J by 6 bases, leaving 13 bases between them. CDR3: CASTPEGGNIQYF. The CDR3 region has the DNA TGTGCCAGCACCCCAGAGGGGGGAAACATTCAGTACTTC.

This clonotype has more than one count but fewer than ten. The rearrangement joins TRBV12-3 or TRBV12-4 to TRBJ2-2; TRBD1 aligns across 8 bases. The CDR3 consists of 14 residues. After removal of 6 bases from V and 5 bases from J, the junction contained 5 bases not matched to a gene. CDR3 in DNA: TGTGCCAGCAGACGGACAGGGTTAACCGGGGAGCTGTTTTTT. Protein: CASRRTGLTGELFF.

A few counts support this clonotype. As DNA, the CDR3 is TGTGCCAGCAGCAACGGACTAGATCAGACAGCGATTCCCTACGAGCAGTACTTC. Residues: CASSNGLDQTAIPYEQYF. The rearrangement uses TRBV4-2 and TRBJ2-5; 7 bases map to TRBD2. The J call may be faulty, since TRBJ2-7 better matches the DNA end. Looked up from germline, CDR1 is LGHNA and CDR2 is YNFKEQ. This CDR3 is 18 amino acids long.

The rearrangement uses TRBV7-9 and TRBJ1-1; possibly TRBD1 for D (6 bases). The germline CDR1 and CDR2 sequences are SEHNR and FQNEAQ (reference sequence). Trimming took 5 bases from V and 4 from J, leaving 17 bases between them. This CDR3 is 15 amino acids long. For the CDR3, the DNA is TGTGCCAGCAGCCCACCCAGGGGTATCGGCACTGAAGCTTTCTTT. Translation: CASSPPRGIGTEAFF.

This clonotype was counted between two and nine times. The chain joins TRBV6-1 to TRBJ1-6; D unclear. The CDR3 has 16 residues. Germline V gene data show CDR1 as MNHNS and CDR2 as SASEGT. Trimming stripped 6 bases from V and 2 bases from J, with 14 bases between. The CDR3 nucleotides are TGTGCCAGCAGAGCCGAGAGGGTCCCCTATAATTCACCCCTCCACTTT. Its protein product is CASRAERVPYNSPLHF.

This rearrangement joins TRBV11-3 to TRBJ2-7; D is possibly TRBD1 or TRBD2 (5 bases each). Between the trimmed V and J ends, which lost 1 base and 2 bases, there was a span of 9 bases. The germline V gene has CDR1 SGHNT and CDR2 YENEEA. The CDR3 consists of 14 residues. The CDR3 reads CASSLGDGPYEQYF. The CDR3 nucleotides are TGTGCCAGCAGCTTAGGGGACGGACCCTACGAGCAGTACTTC.

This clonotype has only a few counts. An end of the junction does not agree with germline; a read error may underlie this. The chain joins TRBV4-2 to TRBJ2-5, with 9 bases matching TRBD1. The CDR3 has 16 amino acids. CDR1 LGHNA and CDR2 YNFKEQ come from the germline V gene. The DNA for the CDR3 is TGTGCCAGTAGCCAAATTAACACAGGGGGCGGAGGGACCCAGTACTTC. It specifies CASSQINTGGGGTQYF.

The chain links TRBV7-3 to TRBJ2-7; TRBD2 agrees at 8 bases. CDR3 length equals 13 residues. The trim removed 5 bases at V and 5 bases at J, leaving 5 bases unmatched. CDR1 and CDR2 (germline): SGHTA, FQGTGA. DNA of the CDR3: TGTGCCAGCAGCCTCGGGGGGGCCCACGAGCAGTACTTC. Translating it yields CASSLGGAHEQYF.

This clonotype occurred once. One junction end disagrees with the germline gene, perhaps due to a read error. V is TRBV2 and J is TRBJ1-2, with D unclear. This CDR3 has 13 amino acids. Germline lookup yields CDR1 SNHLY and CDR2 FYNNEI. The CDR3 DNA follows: TGTGCCAGCAGCCCCGAGGGCACCCCCGGCTACGCCTTC. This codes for CASSPEGTPGYAF.

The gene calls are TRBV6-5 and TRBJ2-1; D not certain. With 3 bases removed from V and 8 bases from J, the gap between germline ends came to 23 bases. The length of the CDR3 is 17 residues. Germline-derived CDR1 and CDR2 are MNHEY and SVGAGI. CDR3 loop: CASSYKGGRSSAYEQFF. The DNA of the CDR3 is TGTGCCAGCAGTTATAAAGGTGGCAGGAGCAGTGCGTATGAGCAGTTCTTC.

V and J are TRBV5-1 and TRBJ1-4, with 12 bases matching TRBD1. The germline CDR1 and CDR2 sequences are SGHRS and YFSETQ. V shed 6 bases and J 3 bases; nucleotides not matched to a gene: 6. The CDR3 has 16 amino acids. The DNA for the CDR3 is TGCGCCAGCAATTCGGGACAGGGGGCTTCTAATGAAAAACTGTTTTTT. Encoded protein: CASNSGQGASNEKLFF. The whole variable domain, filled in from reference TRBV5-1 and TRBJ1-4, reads KAGVTQTPRYLIKTRGQQVTLSCSPISGHRSVSWYQQTPGQGLQFLFEYFSETQRNKGNFPGRFSGRQFSNSRSEMNVSTLELGDSALYLCASNSGQGASNEKLFFGSGTQLSVL.

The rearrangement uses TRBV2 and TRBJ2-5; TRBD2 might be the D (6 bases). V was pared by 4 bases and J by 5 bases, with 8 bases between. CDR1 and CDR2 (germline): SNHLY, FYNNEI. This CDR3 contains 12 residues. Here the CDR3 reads CASSGEVETQYF. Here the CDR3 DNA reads TGTGCCAGCAGTGGGGAGGTCGAGACCCAGTACTTC.

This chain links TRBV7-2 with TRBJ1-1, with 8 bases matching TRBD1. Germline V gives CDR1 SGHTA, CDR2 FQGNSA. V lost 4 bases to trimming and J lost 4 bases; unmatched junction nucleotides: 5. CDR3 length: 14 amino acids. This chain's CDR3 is CASSWTGRGTEAFF. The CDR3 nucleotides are TGTGCCAGCAGCTGGACAGGGAGAGGCACTGAAGCTTTCTTT.

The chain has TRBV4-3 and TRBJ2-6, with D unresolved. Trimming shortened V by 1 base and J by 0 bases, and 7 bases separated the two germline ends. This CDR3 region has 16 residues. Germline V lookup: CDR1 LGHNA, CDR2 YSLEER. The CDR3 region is CASSQVGASGANVLTF. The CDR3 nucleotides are TGCGCCAGCAGCCAAGTGGGCGCCTCTGGGGCCAACGTCCTGACTTTC.

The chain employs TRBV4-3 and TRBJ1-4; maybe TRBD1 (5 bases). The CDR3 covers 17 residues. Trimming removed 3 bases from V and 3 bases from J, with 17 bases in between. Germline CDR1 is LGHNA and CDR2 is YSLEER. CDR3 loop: CASSHDRWQGPNEKLFF. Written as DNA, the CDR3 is TGCGCCAGCAGCCATGATAGGTGGCAGGGCCCTAATGAAAAACTGTTTTTT.

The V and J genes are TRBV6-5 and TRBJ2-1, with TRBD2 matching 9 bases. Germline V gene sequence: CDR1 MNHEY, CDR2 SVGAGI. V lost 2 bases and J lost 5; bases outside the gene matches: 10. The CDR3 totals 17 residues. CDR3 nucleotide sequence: TGTGCCAGCAGTTACAGGCTAGCGGGGCGGGGGGACAATGAGCAGTTCTTC. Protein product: CASSYRLAGRGDNEQFF.

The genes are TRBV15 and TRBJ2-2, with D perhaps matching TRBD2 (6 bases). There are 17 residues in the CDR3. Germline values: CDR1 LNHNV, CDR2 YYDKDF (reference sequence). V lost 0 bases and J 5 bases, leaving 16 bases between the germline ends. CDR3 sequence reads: CATSREGSGRKTGELFF. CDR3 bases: TGTGCCACCAGCAGAGAGGGGAGCGGGCGTAAAACCGGGGAGCTGTTTTTT. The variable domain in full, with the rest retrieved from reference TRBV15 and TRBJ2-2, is DAMVIQNPRYQVTQFGKPVTLSCSQTLNHNVMYWYQQKSSQAPKLLFHYYDKDFNNEADTPDNFQSRRPNTSFCFLDIRSPGLGDTAMYLCATSREGSGRKTGELFFGEGSRLTVL.

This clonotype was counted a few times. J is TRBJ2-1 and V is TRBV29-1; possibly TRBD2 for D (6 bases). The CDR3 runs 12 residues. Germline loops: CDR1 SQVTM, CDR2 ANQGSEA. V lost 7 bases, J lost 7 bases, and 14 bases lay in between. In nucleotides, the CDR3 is TGCAGCGGGGAGGACGGTCCGAATGAGCAGTTCTTC. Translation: CSGEDGPNEQFF.

The CDR3 loop reads CASSPGQGEATNEKLFF. The CDR3, as DNA: TGTGCCAGCAGCCCTGGACAGGGGGAAGCAACTAATGAAAAACTGTTTTTT. The chain links TRBV9 to TRBJ1-4, with TRBD1 matching over 10 bases. The junction had 6 bases not matched to a gene; V was cut back by 4 bases and J by 0 bases. The CDR3 has 17 amino acids. CDR1 SGDLS and CDR2 YYNGEE come from the germline V gene.

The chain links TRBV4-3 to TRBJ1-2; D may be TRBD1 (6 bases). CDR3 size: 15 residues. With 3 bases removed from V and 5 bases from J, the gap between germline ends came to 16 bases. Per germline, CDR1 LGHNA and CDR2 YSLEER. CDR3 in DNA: TGCGCCAGCAGCCAGTCACCCGGGGGCGTGTATGGCTACACCTTC. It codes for CASSQSPGGVYGYTF.

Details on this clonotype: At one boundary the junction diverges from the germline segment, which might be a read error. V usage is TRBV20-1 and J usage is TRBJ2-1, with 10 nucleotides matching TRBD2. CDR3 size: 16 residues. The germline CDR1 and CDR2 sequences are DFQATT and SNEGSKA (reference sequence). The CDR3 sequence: CSARPLAGVVAYEQLF. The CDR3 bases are TGCAGTGCTAGACCCCTAGCGGGAGTTGTCGCATATGAGCAGCTCTTC.

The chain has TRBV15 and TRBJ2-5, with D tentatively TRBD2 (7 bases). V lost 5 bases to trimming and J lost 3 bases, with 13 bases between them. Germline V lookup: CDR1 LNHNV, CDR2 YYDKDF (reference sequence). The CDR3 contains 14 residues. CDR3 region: CATSLGGGEETQYF. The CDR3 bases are TGTGCCACCAGCCTAGGGGGGGGAGAAGAGACCCAGTACTTC.